A selection of T cell receptor beta chains follows, all from one sample in a study of shared clonotypes between healthy human individuals. Generated by immunoSEQ multiplex PCR, the TCRdb table keeps only in-frame clones and is missing some. This sample has over a million clones, with about 98.5% found just once. Sample: naive CD4+ T cells sorted from blood. The receptors shown here come from a man aged 25-45 years in good health. CDR3s include the opening cysteine and the closing phenylalanine or tryptophan. Each record gives: V gene, D gene, J gene, clone size, CDR3 protein, CDR3 DNA. D genes are given only for firm matches. Size is omitted from some rows. Given values are once, few, many or a class for expanded clones.

TRBV5-1	TRBD2	TRBJ2-7	NA	CASSLGLAGGDYEQYF	TGCGCCAGCAGCTTGGGGCTAGCGGGAGGAGACTACGAGCAGTACTTC
TRBV18	NA	TRBJ2-3	once	CASSPLRTGSTDTQYF	TGTGCCAGCTCACCACTCCGAACAGGATCCACAGATACGCAGTATTTT
TRBV9	NA	TRBJ2-7	NA	CASSVAAGGYEQYF	TGTGCCAGCAGCGTAGCAGCAGGGGGGTACGAGCAGTACTTC
TRBV5-5	TRBD2	TRBJ2-5	NA	CASSSILALAGEKTQYF	TGTGCCAGCAGCTCCATCTTGGCACTAGCGGGGGAAAAGACCCAGTACTTC
TRBV7-3	TRBD2	TRBJ2-2	NA	CASSLLAGVTTGELFF	TGTGCCAGCAGCTTGCTAGCGGGAGTAACCACCGGGGAGCTGTTTTTT
TRBV5-1	TRBD2	TRBJ2-5	NA	CASSLGTSGRPQETQYF	TGCGCCAGCAGCTTAGGGACTAGCGGGAGGCCACAGGAGACCCAGTACTTC
TRBV5-5	TRBD2	TRBJ2-2	NA	CASSLGTSGRYGELFF	TGTGCCAGCAGCTTGGGGACTAGCGGTAGATACGGGGAGCTGTTTTTT
TRBV28	NA	TRBJ1-3	NA	CASRTRVIENTIYF	TGTGCCAGCAGAACTCGGGTGATCGAAAACACCATATATTTT
TRBV11-3	NA	TRBJ1-5	NA	CASSPRPKYSNQPQHF	TGTGCCAGCAGCCCCCGACCAAAATATAGCAATCAGCCCCAGCATTTT
TRBV7-2	TRBD2	TRBJ2-7	NA	CASSRLAGGAYEQYF	TGTGCCAGCAGCCGACTAGCGGGAGGTGCGTACGAGCAGTACTTC
TRBV27	NA	TRBJ2-1	NA	CASSLWAGYSYNEQFF	TGTGCCAGCAGTTTATGGGCTGGCTATTCCTACAATGAGCAGTTCTTC
TRBV7-9	TRBD2	TRBJ2-7	NA	CASTGTIYSYEQYF	TGTGCCAGCACCGGGACTATCTACTCCTACGAGCAGTACTTC
TRBV28	NA	TRBJ2-3	NA	CASSYPGRVDTQYF	TGTGCCAGCAGTTATCCGGGGCGGGTAGATACGCAGTATTTT
TRBV6-5	NA	TRBJ2-7	once	CASSYSTPMRSYEQYF	TGTGCCAGCAGTTACTCGACCCCGATGAGGTCCTACGAGCAGTACTTC
TRBV2	NA	TRBJ1-1	NA	CASSEWGGGTEAFF	TGTGCCAGCAGTGAATGGGGTGGGGGAACTGAAGCTTTCTTT
TRBV4-3	NA	TRBJ1-4	NA	CASSQSMGGKLFF	TGCGCCAGCAGCCAATCTATGGGGGGAAAACTGTTTTTT
TRBV27	TRBD2	TRBJ2-7	NA	CASSLFIGSGTLPEQYF	TGTGCCAGCAGTTTATTTATCGGTAGCGGGACCCTTCCCGAGCAGTACTTC
TRBV13	NA	TRBJ2-3	NA	CASSFRGGTDTQYF	TGTGCCAGCAGCTTCAGGGGAGGCACAGATACGCAGTATTTT
TRBV7-2	NA	TRBJ1-1	NA	CASSLGRGSAEAFF	TGTGCCAGCAGCCTCGGGAGGGGTTCCGCTGAAGCTTTCTTT
TRBV28	NA	TRBJ2-5	NA	CASSRTLAGETQYF	TGTGCCAGCAGTCGGACCCTCGCCGGGGAGACCCAGTACTTC
TRBV28	NA	TRBJ2-2	NA	CASSLFSTGELFF	TGTGCCAGCAGTTTATTTAGCACCGGGGAGCTGTTTTTT
TRBV27	NA	TRBJ2-3	NA	CASSFPGPRNF	TGTGCCAGCAGTTTTCCGGGACCTCGCAATTTT
TRBV27	TRBD1	TRBJ2-1	once	CASSRTGYEQFF	TGTGCCAGCAGTCGGACAGGGTATGAGCAGTTCTTC
TRBV11-2	TRBD1	TRBJ2-7	NA	CASSLEASTGAYEQYF	TGTGCCAGCAGCTTAGAAGCCTCGACAGGGGCCTACGAGCAGTACTTC
TRBV7-2	NA	TRBJ2-1	NA	CALRPLEHNEQFF	TGTGCCTTAAGACCTCTGGAACACAATGAGCAGTTCTTC
TRBV15	TRBD2	TRBJ2-1	NA	CATSRPSGQEQFF	TGTGCCACCAGCAGACCTAGCGGTCAGGAGCAGTTCTTC
TRBV5-1	TRBD1	TRBJ1-2	NA	CASSLAGQGAGGYTF	TGCGCCAGCAGCTTGGCTGGACAGGGGGCTGGTGGCTACACCTTC